This T cell receptor beta chain was identified in a study of T cell repertoires in cytomegalovirus infection. Study details: HLA-C-restricted CMV epitopes, recently identified, and well-studied HLA-B-restricted ones were used by the study.

MiXCR, run by TCRdb on the reads, gives a single entry per CDR3 protein. The data show 650,000 to 850,000 distinct CDR3 sequences, with about 28% seen just once and around 13% held by the top ten. Findings and limits, study-wide: Identification of carriers of CMV plus the relevant HLA was achieved through cumulative public TCR beta family frequency.

Trimming took off 0 bases at V and 1 base at J, with 9 bases between the two ends. Germline-derived CDR1 and CDR2 are LNHDA and SQIVND (reference sequence). CDR3 length equals 15 residues. Regarding this clonotype: What it binds is unknown.

The clonotype was recovered from a human donor in good health (CMV status not recorded). Some clones in this sample may be carry-over from other donors' samples. The chain is built from TRBV19 and TRBJ1-1; D is unresolved. Sequenced material: cultured CD8+ T cells from PBMCs, taken from culture after CMV antigen stimulation. CDR3 protein: CASSIDLLGNTEAFF. CDR3 DNA sequence: TGTGCCAGTAGTATAGACCTCTTGGGGAACACTGAAGCTTTCTTT.